The clone carrying this T cell receptor (beta chain) was observed a handful of times. Its matching antigen is unknown. This sample stems from a study of T cells in Graves' hyperthyroidism and ophthalmopathy. Study findings and constraints: Stable hyperthyroidism was told apart from ophthalmopathy by a model built on 13 V-J features. Most thyroid-expanded clonotypes above 0.001 were also found in blood.

TCR beta CDR3 region amplification was performed from RNA transcripts. The HTBI primer set was used in a first-round RT-PCR of the TCR CDR3. TCRdb called the multiplex PCR reads again in MiXCR, with one record for every CDR3 protein. The sample lists fewer than 350,000 distinct CDR3 sequences, roughly an eighth occurring once. Germline values: CDR1 SGDLS, CDR2 YYNGEE. V was pared by 0 bases and J by 1 base, with 12 bases between. The CDR3 totals 16 residues. The sample was blood. This chain uses TRBV9 with TRBJ2-3, with D perhaps matching TRBD1 or TRBD2 (5 bases each). The sequence was obtained from a woman aged 40 to 55 with Graves' hyperthyroidism. The CDR3 nucleotides are TGTGCCAGCAGCGTAGGCCCGGGACCCCGCACAGATACGCAGTATTTT. Protein: CASSVGPGPRTDTQYF.